What follows describes a single T cell receptor (beta chain). These data belong to a study of CD8 T cells in Susac syndrome. The CDR3 has 14 amino acids. Germline loops: CDR1 SEHNR, CDR2 FQNEAQ (reference sequence). The V gene lost 3 bases and the J gene lost 10 bases, with 18 bases spanning the gap. The RNA input was 0.5 to 1 ug, and it was reverse transcribed with random hexamers. MiXCR was run by TCRdb on the immunoSEQ multiplex PCR reads, yielding one entry per CDR3 protein. The sample includes 200,000 to 250,000 distinct CDR3 sequences, 80% to 95% of them seen just once. The receptor's source is a human donor with multiple sclerosis. The V call is TRBV7-9, the J call TRBJ1-1, with D unresolved. The sequencing sample was made of CD8+ T cells from PBMCs. The CDR3 nucleotides are TGTGCCAGCAGCTTGGGGTCTGGCCGCGATGGAGCTTTCTTT. This sequence encodes CASSLGSGRDGAFF.